This T cell receptor (beta chain) is from a study of shared clonotypes between healthy human individuals. This clone was seen more than once but under ten times. Its specificity is unknown. For unsorted PBMC, 250 to 300 ng DNA per replicate equaled tens of thousands of T cell genomes. The table came from immunoSEQ multiplex PCR; TCRdb's copy has only in-frame clones and leaves some out. The sample comprises 450,000 to 600,000 clones, 70% to 80% of which are singletons, and 9.5% to 15% rests with the top ten. The study enrolled healthy HIV-negative adults without recent acute infections or vaccinations as donors. The junction had 14 bases not matched to a gene; V was cut back by 5 bases and J by 9 bases. Germline loops: CDR1 LNHDA, CDR2 SQIVND (reference sequence). This CDR3 region has 16 residues. Study-level findings and limits: In having few donors, the study represented limited genetic and exposure-history diversity. The sole specimen, blood, was sampled, and tissue repertoires likely differ.

The chain couples TRBV19 to TRBJ2-3, with 10 bases that match TRBD1. The receptor was isolated from a woman in her thirties or forties in good health. Some clones in this sample may be carry-over from other donors' samples. Sequenced material: PBMCs. As DNA, the CDR3 is TGTGCCAGTAGTTACGGGACAGGGGCGTTGTGGGTGACGCAGTATTTT. As protein: CASSYGTGALWVTQYF.